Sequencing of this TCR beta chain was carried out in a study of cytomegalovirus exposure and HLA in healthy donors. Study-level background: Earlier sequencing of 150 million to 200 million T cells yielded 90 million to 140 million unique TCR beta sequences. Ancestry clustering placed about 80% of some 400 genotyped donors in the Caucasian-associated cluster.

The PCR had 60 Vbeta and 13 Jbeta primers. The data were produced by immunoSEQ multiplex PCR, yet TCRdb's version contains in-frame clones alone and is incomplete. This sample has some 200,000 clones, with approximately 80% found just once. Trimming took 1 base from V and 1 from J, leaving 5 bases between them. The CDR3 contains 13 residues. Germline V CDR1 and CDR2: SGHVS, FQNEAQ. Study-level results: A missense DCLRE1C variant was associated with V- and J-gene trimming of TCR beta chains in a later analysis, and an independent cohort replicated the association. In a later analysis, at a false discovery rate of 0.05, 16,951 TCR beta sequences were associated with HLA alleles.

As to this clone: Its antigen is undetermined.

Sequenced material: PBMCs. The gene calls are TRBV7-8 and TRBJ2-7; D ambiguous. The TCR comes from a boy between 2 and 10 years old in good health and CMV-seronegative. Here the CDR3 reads CASSLGISYEQYF. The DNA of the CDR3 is TGTGCCAGCAGCTTAGGTATATCCTACGAGCAGTACTTC.